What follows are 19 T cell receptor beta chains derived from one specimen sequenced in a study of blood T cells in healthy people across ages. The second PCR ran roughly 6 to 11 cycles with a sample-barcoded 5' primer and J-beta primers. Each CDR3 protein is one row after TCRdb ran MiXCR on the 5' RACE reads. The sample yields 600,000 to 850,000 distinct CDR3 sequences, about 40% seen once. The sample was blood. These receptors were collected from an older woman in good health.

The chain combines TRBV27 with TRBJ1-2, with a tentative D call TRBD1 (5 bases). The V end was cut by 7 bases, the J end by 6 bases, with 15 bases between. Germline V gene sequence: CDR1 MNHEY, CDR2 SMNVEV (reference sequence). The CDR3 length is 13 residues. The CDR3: CASTDHRNDGYTF. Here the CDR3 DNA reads TGTGCCAGCACCGACCACAGGAACGATGGCTACACCTTC.

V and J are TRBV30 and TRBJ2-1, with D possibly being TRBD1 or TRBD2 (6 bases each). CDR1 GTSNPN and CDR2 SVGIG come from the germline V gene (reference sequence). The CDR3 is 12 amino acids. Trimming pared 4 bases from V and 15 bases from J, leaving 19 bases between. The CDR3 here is CAWTKGPGATFF. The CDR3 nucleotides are TGTGCCTGGACCAAAGGGCCGGGGGCGACGTTCTTC.

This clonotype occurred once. The CDR3 DNA reads TGCAGTGCCATAAAGATAAGGGGGGCTCCCAACGTCCTGACTTTC. This sequence encodes CSAIKIRGAPNVLTF. The rearrangement uses TRBV20-1 and TRBJ2-6, with D perhaps TRBD1 or TRBD2 (6 bases each). The ends were cut back, 6 bases at V and 8 bases at J, with 20 bases in the middle. The germline V gene has CDR1 DFQATT and CDR2 SNEGSKA (reference sequence). The CDR3 has 15 residues.

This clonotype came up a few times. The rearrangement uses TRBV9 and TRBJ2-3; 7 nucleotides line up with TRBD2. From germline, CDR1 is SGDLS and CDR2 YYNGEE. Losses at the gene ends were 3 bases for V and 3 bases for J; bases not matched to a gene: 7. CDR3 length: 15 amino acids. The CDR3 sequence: CASSAVAGWTDTQYF. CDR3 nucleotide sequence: TGTGCCAGCAGCGCCGTAGCGGGCTGGACAGATACGCAGTATTTT.

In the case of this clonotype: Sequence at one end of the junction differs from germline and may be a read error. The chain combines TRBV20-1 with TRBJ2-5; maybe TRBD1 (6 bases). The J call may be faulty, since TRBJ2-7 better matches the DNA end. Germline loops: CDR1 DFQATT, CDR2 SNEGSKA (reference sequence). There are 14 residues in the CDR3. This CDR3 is CNARVSGRGYEQYF. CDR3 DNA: TGCAATGCTAGAGTCTCGGGCAGGGGATACGAGCAGTACTTC.

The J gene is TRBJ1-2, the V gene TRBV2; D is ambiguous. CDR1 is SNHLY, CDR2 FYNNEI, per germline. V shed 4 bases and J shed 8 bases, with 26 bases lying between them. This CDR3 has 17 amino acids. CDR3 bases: TGTGCCAGCAGTGGGACCTCCTTTCCCACCGCTGGAGGCGGCTACACCTTC. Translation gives CASSGTSFPTAGGGYTF.

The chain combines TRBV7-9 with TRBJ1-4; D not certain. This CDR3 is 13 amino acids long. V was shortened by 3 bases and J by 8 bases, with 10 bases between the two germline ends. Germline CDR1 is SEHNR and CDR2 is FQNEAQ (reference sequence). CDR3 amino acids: CASSFLGEEKLFF. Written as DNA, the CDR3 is TGTGCCAGCAGCTTTCTTGGGGAGGAAAAACTGTTTTTT.

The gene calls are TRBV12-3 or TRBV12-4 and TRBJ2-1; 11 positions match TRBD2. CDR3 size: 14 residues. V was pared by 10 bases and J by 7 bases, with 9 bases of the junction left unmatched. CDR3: CATSFSGRENEQFF. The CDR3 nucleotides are TGTGCCACCTCCTTTAGCGGGAGGGAAAATGAGCAGTTCTTC.

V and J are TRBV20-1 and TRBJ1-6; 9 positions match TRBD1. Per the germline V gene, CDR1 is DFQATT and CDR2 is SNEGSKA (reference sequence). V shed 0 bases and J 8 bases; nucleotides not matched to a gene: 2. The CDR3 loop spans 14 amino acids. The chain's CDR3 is CSAREQGAYSPLHF. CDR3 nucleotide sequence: TGCAGTGCTAGAGAACAGGGGGCATATTCACCCCTCCACTTT.

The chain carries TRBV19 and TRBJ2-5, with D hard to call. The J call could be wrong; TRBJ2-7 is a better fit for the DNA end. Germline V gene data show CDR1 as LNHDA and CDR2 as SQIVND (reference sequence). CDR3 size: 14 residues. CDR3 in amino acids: CASSNDLVPYEQYF. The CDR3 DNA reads TGTGCCAGTAGCAACGACTTGGTACCCTACGAGCAGTACTTC.

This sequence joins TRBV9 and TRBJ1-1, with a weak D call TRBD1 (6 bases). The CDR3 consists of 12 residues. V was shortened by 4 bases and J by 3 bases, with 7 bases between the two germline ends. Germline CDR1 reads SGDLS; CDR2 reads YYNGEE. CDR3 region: CASSRGDTEAFF. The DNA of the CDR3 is TGTGCCAGCAGCAGGGGGGACACTGAAGCTTTCTTT.

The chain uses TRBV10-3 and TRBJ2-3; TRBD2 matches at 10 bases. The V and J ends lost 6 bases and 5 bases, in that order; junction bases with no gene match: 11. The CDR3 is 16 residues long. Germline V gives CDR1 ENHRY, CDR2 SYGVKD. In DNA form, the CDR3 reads TGTGCCATCAGCAGAACTATAGCGGGGGGCCGAGATACGCAGTATTTT. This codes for CAISRTIAGGRDTQYF.

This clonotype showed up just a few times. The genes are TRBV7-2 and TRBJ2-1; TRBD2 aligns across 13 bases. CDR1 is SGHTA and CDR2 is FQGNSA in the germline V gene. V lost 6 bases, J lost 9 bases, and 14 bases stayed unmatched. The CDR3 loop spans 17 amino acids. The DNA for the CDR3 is TGTGCCAGCAGGCGACCTCCGGGACTAGCGGGAAGGGGTGAGCAGTTCTTC. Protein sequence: CASRRPPGLAGRGEQFF.

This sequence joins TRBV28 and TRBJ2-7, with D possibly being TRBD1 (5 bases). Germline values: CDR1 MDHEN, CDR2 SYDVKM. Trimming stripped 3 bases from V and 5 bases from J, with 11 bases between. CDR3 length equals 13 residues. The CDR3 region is CASSFQGRDEQYF. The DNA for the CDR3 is TGTGCCAGCAGTTTCCAGGGAAGGGACGAGCAGTACTTC.

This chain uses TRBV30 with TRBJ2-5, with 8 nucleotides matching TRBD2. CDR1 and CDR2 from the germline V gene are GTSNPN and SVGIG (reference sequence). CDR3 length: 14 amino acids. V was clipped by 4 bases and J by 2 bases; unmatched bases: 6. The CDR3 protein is CAWNRRGGQETQYF. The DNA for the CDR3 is TGTGCCTGGAACCGCCGGGGGGGACAAGAGACCCAGTACTTC.

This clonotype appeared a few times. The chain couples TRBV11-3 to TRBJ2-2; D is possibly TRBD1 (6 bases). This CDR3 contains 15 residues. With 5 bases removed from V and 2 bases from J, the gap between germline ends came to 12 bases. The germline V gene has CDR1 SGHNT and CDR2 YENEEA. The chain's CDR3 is CASSQGTSNTGELFF. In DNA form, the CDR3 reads TGTGCCAGCAGCCAGGGGACATCAAACACCGGGGAGCTGTTTTTT.

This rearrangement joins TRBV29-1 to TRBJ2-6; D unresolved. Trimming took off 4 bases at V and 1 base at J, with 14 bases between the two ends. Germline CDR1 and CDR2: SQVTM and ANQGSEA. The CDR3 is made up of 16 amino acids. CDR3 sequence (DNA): TGCAGCGTTGGTTCCCCCAGGAGTTCTGGGGCCAACGTCCTGACTTTC. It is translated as CSVGSPRSSGANVLTF.

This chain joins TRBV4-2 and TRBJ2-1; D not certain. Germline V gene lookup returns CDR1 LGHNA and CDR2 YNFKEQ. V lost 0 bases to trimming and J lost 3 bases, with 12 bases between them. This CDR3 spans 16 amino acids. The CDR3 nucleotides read TGTGCCAGCAGCCAAGACTCGGCCCTCCTCTACAATGAGCAGTTCTTC. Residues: CASSQDSALLYNEQFF.

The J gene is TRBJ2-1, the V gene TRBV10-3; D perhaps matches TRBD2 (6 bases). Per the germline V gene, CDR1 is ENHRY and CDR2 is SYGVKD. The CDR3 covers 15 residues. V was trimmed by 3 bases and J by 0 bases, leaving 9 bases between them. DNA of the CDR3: TGTGCCATCAGTGACTCGGGAGACTCCTACAATGAGCAGTTCTTC. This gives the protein CAISDSGDSYNEQFF.